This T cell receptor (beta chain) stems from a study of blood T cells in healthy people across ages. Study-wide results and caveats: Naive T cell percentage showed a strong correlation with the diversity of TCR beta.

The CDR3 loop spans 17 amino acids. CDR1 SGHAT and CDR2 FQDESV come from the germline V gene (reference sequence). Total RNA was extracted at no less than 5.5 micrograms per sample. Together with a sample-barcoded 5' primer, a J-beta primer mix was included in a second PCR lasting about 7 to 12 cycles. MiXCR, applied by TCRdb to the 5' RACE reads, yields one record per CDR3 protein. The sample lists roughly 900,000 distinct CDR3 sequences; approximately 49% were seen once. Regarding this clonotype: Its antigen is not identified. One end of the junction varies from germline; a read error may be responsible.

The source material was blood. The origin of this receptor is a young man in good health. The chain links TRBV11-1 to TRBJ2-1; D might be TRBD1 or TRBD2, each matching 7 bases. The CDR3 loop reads CASSRTAGGESYSEQFF. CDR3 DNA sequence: TGTGCCAGCAGCCGGACGGCAGGGGGGGAGTCCTACAGTGAGCAGTTCTTC.